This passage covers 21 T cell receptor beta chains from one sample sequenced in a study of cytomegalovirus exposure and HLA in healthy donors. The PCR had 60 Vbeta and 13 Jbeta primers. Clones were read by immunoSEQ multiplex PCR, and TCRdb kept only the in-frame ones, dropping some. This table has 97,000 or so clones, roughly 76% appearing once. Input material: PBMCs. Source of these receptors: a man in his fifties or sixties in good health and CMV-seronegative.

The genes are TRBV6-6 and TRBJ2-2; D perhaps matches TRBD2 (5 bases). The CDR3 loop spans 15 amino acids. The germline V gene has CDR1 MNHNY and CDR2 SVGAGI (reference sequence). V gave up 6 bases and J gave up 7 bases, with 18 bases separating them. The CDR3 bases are TGTGCCAGCAGGCCGCCCGGGGAAGCTGGCGGGGAGCTGTTTTTT. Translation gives CASRPPGEAGGELFF.

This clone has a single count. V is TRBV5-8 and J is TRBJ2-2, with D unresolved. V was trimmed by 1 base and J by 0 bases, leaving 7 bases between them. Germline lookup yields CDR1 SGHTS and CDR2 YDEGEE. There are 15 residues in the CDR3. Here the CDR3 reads CASSLRRTNTGELFF. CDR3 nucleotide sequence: TGTGCCAGCAGCTTGCGGAGAACGAACACCGGGGAGCTGTTTTTT.

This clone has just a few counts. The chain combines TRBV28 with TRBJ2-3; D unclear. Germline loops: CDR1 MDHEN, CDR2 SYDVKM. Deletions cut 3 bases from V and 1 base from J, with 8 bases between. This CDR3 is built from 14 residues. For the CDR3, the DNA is TGTGCCAGCAGTTTTGTAGCTGGCACAGATACGCAGTATTTT. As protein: CASSFVAGTDTQYF. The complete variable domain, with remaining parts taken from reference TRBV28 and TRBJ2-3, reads DVKVTQSSRYLVKRTGEKVFLECVQDMDHENMFWYRQDPGLGLRLIYFSYDVKMKEKGDIPEGYSVSREKKERFSLILESASTNQTSMYLCASSFVAGTDTQYFGPGTRLTVL.

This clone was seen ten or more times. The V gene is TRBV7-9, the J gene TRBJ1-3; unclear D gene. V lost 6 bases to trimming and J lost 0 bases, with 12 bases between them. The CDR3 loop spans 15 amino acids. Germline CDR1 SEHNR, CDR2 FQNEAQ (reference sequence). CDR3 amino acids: CASSKPGSSGNTIYF. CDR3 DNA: TGTGCCAGCAGTAAGCCCGGGTCCTCTGGAAACACCATATATTTT.

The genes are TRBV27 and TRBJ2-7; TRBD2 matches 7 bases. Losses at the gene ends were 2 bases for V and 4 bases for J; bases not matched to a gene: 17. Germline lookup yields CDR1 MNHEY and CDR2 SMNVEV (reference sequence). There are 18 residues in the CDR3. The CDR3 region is CASSLTNPGGLPLYEQYF. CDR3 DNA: TGTGCCAGCAGTTTAACCAACCCCGGGGGACTACCACTATACGAGCAGTACTTC.

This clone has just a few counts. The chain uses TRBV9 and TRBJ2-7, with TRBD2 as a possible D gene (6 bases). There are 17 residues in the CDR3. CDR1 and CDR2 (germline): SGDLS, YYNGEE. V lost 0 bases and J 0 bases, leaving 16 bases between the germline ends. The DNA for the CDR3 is TGTGCCAGCAGCGTAGGGCAACCCAGGACTATCTCCTACGAGCAGTACTTC. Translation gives CASSVGQPRTISYEQYF.

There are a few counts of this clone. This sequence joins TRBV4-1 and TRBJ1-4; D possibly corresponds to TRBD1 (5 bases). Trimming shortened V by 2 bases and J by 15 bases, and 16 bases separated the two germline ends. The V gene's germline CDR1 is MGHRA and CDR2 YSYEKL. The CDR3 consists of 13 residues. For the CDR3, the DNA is TGCGCCAGCAGCCAATACTCCGGACAAGGGTTGTTTTTT. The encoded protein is CASSQYSGQGLFF.

The CDR3 bases are TGTGCCAGCAGCTTAGATAGCGCCTACAATGAGCAGTTCTTC. This sequence encodes CASSLDSAYNEQFF. This sequence joins TRBV11-3 and TRBJ2-1, with D possibly matching TRBD2 (5 bases). The CDR3 extends over 14 amino acids. CDR1 is SGHNT and CDR2 is YENEEA in the germline V gene. V was shortened by 0 bases and J by 2 bases, with 5 bases between the two germline ends.

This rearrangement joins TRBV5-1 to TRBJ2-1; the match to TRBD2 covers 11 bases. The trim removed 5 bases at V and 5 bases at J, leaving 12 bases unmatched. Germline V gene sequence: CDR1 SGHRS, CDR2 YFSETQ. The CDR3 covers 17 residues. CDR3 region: CASRLLPGTSGHNEQFF. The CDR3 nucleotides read TGCGCCAGCAGGTTACTCCCCGGGACTAGCGGACACAATGAGCAGTTCTTC.

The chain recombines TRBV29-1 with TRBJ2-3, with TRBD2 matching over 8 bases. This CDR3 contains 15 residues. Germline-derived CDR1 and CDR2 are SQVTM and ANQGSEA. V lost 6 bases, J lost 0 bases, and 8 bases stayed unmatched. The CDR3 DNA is TGCAGCGTCTCCCCACGGGGGGGAAGCACAGATACGCAGTATTTT. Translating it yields CSVSPRGGSTDTQYF.

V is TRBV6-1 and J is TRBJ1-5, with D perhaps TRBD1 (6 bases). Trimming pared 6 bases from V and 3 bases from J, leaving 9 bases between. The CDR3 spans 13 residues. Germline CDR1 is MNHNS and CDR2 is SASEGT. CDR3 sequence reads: CASRYRDNQPQHF. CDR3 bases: TGTGCCAGCAGATACAGGGACAATCAGCCCCAGCATTTT.

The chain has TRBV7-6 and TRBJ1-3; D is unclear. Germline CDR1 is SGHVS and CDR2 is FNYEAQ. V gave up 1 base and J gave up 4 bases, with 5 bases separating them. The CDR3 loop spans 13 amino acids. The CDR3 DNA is TGTGCCAGCAGCTTAGGAGTGGGAAACACCATATATTTT. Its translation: CASSLGVGNTIYF.

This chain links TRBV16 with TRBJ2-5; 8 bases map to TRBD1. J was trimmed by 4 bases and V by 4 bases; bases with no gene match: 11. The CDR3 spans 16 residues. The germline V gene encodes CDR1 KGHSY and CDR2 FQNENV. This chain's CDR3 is CASSRLRTGRGETQYF. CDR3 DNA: TGTGCCAGCAGCCGGCTGCGGACAGGGCGGGGAGAGACCCAGTACTTC.

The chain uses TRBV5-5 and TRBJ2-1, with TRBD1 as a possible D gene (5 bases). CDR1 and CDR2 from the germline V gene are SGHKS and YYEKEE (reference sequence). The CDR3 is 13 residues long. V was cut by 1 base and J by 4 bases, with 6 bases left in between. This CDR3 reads CASSLQGYNEQFF. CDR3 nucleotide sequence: TGTGCCAGCAGCTTGCAGGGATACAATGAGCAGTTCTTC.

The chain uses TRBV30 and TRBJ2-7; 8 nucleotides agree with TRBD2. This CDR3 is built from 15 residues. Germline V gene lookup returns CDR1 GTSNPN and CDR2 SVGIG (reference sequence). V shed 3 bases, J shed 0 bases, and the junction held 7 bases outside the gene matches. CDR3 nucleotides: TGTGCCTGGAGCCCGGGGGGGTCGCGCTCCTACGAGCAGTACTTC. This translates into CAWSPGGSRSYEQYF.

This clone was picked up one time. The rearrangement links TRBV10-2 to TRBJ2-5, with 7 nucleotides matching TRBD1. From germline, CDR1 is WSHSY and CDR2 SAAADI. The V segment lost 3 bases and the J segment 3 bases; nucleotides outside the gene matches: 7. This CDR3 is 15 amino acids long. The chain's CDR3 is CASSEPDRAKETQYF. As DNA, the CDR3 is TGCGCCAGCAGTGAACCCGACAGGGCCAAAGAGACCCAGTACTTC.

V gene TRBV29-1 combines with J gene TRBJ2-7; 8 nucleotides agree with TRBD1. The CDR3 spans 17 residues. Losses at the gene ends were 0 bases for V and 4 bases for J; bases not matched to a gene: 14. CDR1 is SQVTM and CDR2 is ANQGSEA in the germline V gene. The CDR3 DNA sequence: TGCAGCGTTGAAGAGCTCTCACAGGACTACAGGGGGTACGAGCAGTACTTC. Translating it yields CSVEELSQDYRGYEQYF.

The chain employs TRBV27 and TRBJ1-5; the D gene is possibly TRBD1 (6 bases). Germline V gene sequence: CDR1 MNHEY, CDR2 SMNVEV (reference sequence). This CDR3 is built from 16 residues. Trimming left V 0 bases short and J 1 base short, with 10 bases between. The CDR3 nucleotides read TGTGCCAGCAGTTTATCGAGGACAGCGAGCAATCAGCCCCAGCATTTT. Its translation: CASSLSRTASNQPQHF.

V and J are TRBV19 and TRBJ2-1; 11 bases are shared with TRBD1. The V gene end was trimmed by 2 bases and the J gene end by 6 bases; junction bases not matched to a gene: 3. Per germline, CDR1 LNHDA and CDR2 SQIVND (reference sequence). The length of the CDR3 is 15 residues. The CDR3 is CASSIPGQGANEQFF. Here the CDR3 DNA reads TGTGCCAGTAGTATACCCGGACAGGGGGCCAATGAGCAGTTCTTC.

CDR3 DNA: TGTGCCAGCAGTGGCTCCGGACAGCCCTACTATGGCTACACCTTC. Its protein product is CASSGSGQPYYGYTF. V usage is TRBV27 and J usage is TRBJ1-2, with D possibly being TRBD1 (6 bases). The CDR3 runs 15 residues. Looked up from germline, CDR1 is MNHEY and CDR2 is SMNVEV (reference sequence). V was trimmed by 5 bases and J by 3 bases, leaving 16 bases between them.

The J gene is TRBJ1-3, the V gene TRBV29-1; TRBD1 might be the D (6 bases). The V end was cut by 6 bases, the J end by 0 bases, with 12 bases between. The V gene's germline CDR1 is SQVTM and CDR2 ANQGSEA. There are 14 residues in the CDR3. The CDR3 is CSVSTGFSGNTIYF. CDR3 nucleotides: TGCAGCGTCTCGACAGGCTTCTCTGGAAACACCATATATTTT.